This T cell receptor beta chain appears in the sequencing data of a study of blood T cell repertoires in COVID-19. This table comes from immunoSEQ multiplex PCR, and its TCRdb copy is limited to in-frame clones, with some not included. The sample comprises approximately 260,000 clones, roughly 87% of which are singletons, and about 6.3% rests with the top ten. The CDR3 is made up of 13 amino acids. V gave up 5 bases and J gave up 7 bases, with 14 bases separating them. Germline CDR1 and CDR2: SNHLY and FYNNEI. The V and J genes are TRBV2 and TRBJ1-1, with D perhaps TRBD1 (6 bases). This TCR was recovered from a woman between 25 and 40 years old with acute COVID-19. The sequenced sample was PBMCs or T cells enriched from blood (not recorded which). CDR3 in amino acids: CASSSTGFGEAFF. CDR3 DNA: TGTGCCAGCAGTTCCACAGGGTTTGGTGAAGCTTTCTTT.